What follows is one TCR beta chain and its context. Its specificity is not known. Primed by a sample-barcoded 5' primer and a J-beta primer mix, a second PCR proceeded for about 6 to 12 cycles. Every individual sample yielded 2.5 million or more paired-end reads (each containing CDR3). TCRdb itself ran the 5' RACE reads through MiXCR, one entry per CDR3 protein. The repertoire consists of 710,000 or so distinct CDR3 sequences, with approximately 22% occurring once and the leading ten covering less than 25%. The entry originates in a study of blood T cells in healthy people across ages. Study-wide results and caveats: Among T cells, TCR beta diversity per million cells dropped roughly linearly as age rose. PBMCs left unsorted prevented a conclusive naive versus antigen-experienced comparison.

In each sample, at least 6 million PBMCs were isolated. The CDR3 length is 11 residues. V lost 2 bases, J lost 2 bases, and 2 bases lay in between. The germline V gene encodes CDR1 SGDLS and CDR2 YYNGEE. This receptor was identified in a man in his 70s in good health. The V call is TRBV9, the J call TRBJ2-7, with no clear D. Specimen: blood. The CDR3 loop is CASSVPYEQYV. In DNA, the CDR3 is TGTGCCAGCAGCGTCCCCTACGAGCAGTACGTC.